The 26 T cell receptor beta chains listed next were all sequenced from one sample in a study of cytomegalovirus exposure and HLA in healthy donors. The primer mix had 60 Vbeta and 13 Jbeta primers. The table came from immunoSEQ multiplex PCR; TCRdb's copy has only in-frame clones and leaves some out. The table records under 200,000 clones, 80% of them present only once. The specimen sequenced was PBMCs. The receptors here all came from a man between 18 and 29 years old in good health and CMV-seropositive.

V gene TRBV14 combines with J gene TRBJ2-5; 7 bases align to TRBD1. V lost 1 base, J lost 7 bases, and 6 bases stayed unmatched. Germline V lookup: CDR1 SGHDN, CDR2 FVKESK. This CDR3 is built from 14 residues. CDR3 nucleotide sequence: TGTGCCAGCAGCCAAGGGACAGGCTACGTGACCCAGTACTTC. Protein: CASSQGTGYVTQYF. The variable domain in full, completed from reference TRBV14 and TRBJ2-5, reads EAGVTQFPSHSVIEKGQTVTLRCDPISGHDNLYWYRRVMGKEIKFLLHFVKESKQDESGMPNNRFLAERTGGTYSTLKVQPAELEDSGVYFCASSQGTGYVTQYFGPGTRLLVL.

The chain carries TRBV6-5 and TRBJ2-3; D possibly corresponds to TRBD2 (6 bases). V was clipped by 2 bases and J by 2 bases, with 8 bases between them. Germline V gene sequence: CDR1 MNHEY, CDR2 SVGAGI. This CDR3 comprises 14 residues. The CDR3 DNA is TGTGCCAGCAGTTACGGGGGGTACACAGATACGCAGTATTTT. Translating it yields CASSYGGYTDTQYF.

The chain employs TRBV6-6 and TRBJ1-5, with TRBD1 identical over 7 bases. Germline lookup yields CDR1 MNHNY and CDR2 SVGAGI (reference sequence). This CDR3 comprises 12 residues. J lost 15 bases, V lost 4 bases, and 9 bases had no gene match. CDR3 sequence (DNA): TGTGCCAGCAGTTTCGAAACAGGGGCCAGGCATTTT. Its translation: CASSFETGARHF.

This rearrangement joins TRBV6-6 to TRBJ2-2; 7 bases line up with TRBD2. The germline gives CDR1 MNHNY, CDR2 SVGAGI (reference sequence). Germline trimming cut 4 bases from V and 7 bases from J; bases unmatched to any gene: 6. This CDR3 has 14 amino acids. CDR3 sequence: CASSWSGVNGELFF. The CDR3 nucleotides are TGTGCCAGCAGTTGGAGCGGGGTGAACGGGGAGCTGTTTTTT.

The CDR3 spells CAWGGQLINEQFF. The CDR3 nucleotides are TGTGCCTGGGGGGGACAGTTGATCAATGAGCAGTTCTTC. The V and J genes are TRBV30 and TRBJ2-1; 7 bases align to TRBD1. Germline V gives CDR1 GTSNPN, CDR2 SVGIG (reference sequence). There are 13 residues in the CDR3. V lost 5 bases, J lost 6 bases, and 7 bases stayed unmatched.

The rearrangement links TRBV6-6 to TRBJ2-1; D uncertain. Germline assignment: CDR1 MNHNY and CDR2 SVGAGI (reference sequence). The ends were cut back, 2 bases at V and 2 bases at J, with 7 bases in the middle. This CDR3 is 14 amino acids long. CDR3 DNA: TGTGCCAGCAGTTACGGTACGGCCTACAATGAGCAGTTCTTC. This gives the protein CASSYGTAYNEQFF.

The chain is built from TRBV9 and TRBJ1-4; TRBD1 is a possible D gene (6 bases). This CDR3 is 14 amino acids long. Trimming pared 4 bases from V and 4 bases from J, leaving 11 bases between. Germline assignment: CDR1 SGDLS and CDR2 YYNGEE. Written as DNA, the CDR3 is TGTGCCAGCAGCCGAACAGGGTTTAATGAAAAACTGTTTTTT. Translating it yields CASSRTGFNEKLFF.

V and J are TRBV4-2 and TRBJ2-2; tentative D call: TRBD1 (5 bases). Germline V gives CDR1 LGHNA, CDR2 YNFKEQ. Trimming removed 0 bases from V and 2 bases from J, with 7 bases in between. CDR3 length: 15 residues. The CDR3 bases are TGTGCCAGCAGCCAAGAAGGGGCAAACACCGGGGAGCTGTTTTTT. It specifies CASSQEGANTGELFF.

This chain links TRBV18 with TRBJ2-5, with D unresolved. Trimming shortened V by 2 bases and J by 5 bases, and 9 bases separated the two germline ends. CDR3 size: 13 residues. Germline-derived CDR1 and CDR2 are KGHSH and LQKENI. In DNA form, the CDR3 reads TGTGCCAGCTCACCAGGCGGATGGGAGACCCAGTACTTC. It codes for CASSPGGWETQYF.

The V call is TRBV2, the J call TRBJ1-1, with D possibly being TRBD1 (6 bases). The germline CDR1 and CDR2 sequences are SNHLY and FYNNEI. Trimming took off 2 bases at V and 4 bases at J, with 14 bases between the two ends. This CDR3 spans 15 amino acids. In nucleotides, the CDR3 is TGTGCCAGCAGTGAACAAGGACAGTATGGCACTGAAGCTTTCTTT. Translated: CASSEQGQYGTEAFF.

The genes are TRBV6-1 and TRBJ1-1, with D hard to call. CDR3 length: 14 residues. Germline values: CDR1 MNHNS, CDR2 SASEGT. V was clipped by 2 bases and J by 4 bases, with 11 bases between them. Here the CDR3 reads CASSESTEATEAFF. The CDR3 nucleotides are TGTGCCAGCAGTGAATCCACTGAGGCCACTGAAGCTTTCTTT.

The CDR3 protein is CASSIFWTSGRDHNEQFF. DNA of the CDR3: TGTGCCAGTAGTATTTTTTGGACTAGCGGGCGCGACCACAATGAGCAGTTCTTC. This chain joins TRBV19 and TRBJ2-1; 11 bases line up with TRBD2. The germline V gene has CDR1 LNHDA and CDR2 SQIVND (reference sequence). The CDR3 totals 18 residues. After removal of 3 bases from V and 5 bases from J, the junction contained 12 bases not matched to a gene.

This rearrangement joins TRBV7-6 to TRBJ2-5, with TRBD1 matching over 10 bases. The V and J ends lost 4 bases and 5 bases, in that order; junction bases with no gene match: 10. Germline values: CDR1 SGHVS, CDR2 FNYEAQ. This CDR3 has 16 residues. The DNA of the CDR3 is TGTGCCAGCAGCTCCCAGGACAGGGGGGGTGTGGAGACCCAGTACTTC. This sequence encodes CASSSQDRGGVETQYF.

This clone turned up a few times. The rearrangement joins TRBV6-6 to TRBJ2-1; 8 nucleotides match TRBD2. The CDR3 has 16 amino acids. V dropped 7 bases and J dropped 0; count of bases not matched to a gene: 8. Germline V gives CDR1 MNHNY, CDR2 SVGAGI (reference sequence). CDR3 protein: CASTRAGGGSYNEQFF. In DNA form, the CDR3 reads TGTGCCAGCACCCGCGCGGGGGGTGGCTCCTACAATGAGCAGTTCTTC.

The chain couples TRBV7-2 to TRBJ1-5, with D hard to call. Germline loops: CDR1 SGHTA, CDR2 FQGNSA. There are 15 residues in the CDR3. Deletions cut 1 base from V and 5 bases from J, with 12 bases between. CDR3 sequence reads: CASSLVVGPDQPQHF. Here the CDR3 DNA reads TGTGCCAGCAGCTTAGTGGTGGGCCCGGATCAGCCCCAGCATTTT.

The V call is TRBV30, the J call TRBJ2-5; TRBD2 matches 11 bases. V lost 0 bases to trimming and J lost 2 bases; unmatched junction nucleotides: 5. Germline values: CDR1 GTSNPN, CDR2 SVGIG (reference sequence). CDR3 length equals 16 residues. CDR3 sequence reads: CAWSVLSSGGQETQYF. DNA of the CDR3: TGTGCCTGGAGTGTACTATCTAGCGGGGGGCAAGAGACCCAGTACTTC. The full variable domain, in which reference TRBV30 and TRBJ2-5 provide the parts outside the CDR3, is SQTIHQWPATLVQPVGSPLSLECTVEGTSNPNLYWYRQAAGRGLQLLFYSVGIGQISSEVPQNLSASRPQDRQFILSSKKLLLSDSGFYLCAWSVLSSGGQETQYFGPGTRLLVL.

The chain links TRBV7-2 to TRBJ2-7; 13 nucleotides line up with TRBD2. CDR1 is SGHTA, CDR2 FQGNSA, per germline. This CDR3 region has 17 residues. Trimming cost V 1 base and J 4 bases; bases outside gene matches: 7. The CDR3 DNA is TGTGCCAGCAGCTTAGGCCTACTAGCGGGGGGGCCATACGAGCAGTACTTC. Its protein product is CASSLGLLAGGPYEQYF.

V and J are TRBV7-9 and TRBJ2-7; TRBD1 matches 7 bases. CDR3 size: 12 residues. Losses at the gene ends were 1 base for V and 11 bases for J; bases not matched to a gene: 5. Germline loops: CDR1 SEHNR, CDR2 FQNEAQ (reference sequence). The CDR3 DNA reads as TGTGCCAGCAGCTTAGTGGGGACAGAGAAGTACTTC. Its translation: CASSLVGTEKYF.

The V call is TRBV5-1, the J call TRBJ2-1, with 7 bases aligning to TRBD2. Germline V gene sequence: CDR1 SGHRS, CDR2 YFSETQ. The J segment lost 5 bases and the V segment lost 0 bases, leaving 8 bases of the junction unmatched. The CDR3 has 16 amino acids. The CDR3 DNA is TGCGCCAGCAGCTTGGATGGCGGGAGTACGGACAATGAGCAGTTCTTC. Encoded protein: CASSLDGGSTDNEQFF.

This CDR3 is CASSPGTGGPTGELFF. The CDR3 nucleotides read TGTGCCAGCTCACCTGGGACAGGGGGCCCCACCGGGGAGCTGTTTTTT. The genes are TRBV18 and TRBJ2-2, with 12 bases lining up with TRBD1. Germline V gene sequence: CDR1 KGHSH, CDR2 LQKENI. J lost 4 bases, V lost 3 bases, and 3 bases had no gene match. This CDR3 is 16 amino acids long.

In regard to this clone: A junction end diverges from the germline sequence, so it may reflect a read error. The chain couples TRBV27 to TRBJ2-7, with 7 bases fitting TRBD1. CDR3 length: 18 residues. The germline gives CDR1 MNHEY, CDR2 SMNVEV (reference sequence). DNA of the CDR3: TGTGCCAGCAGCTTATCCCGACCGACAGGGACCAGCTCCTACGAGCAGTACTTC. Translated: CASSLSRPTGTSSYEQYF.

The V call is TRBV25-1, the J call TRBJ2-1; weak D call: TRBD2 (5 bases). The length of the CDR3 is 17 residues. From germline, CDR1 is MGHDK and CDR2 SYGVNS. Trimming took off 3 bases at V and 1 base at J, with 16 bases between the two ends. The CDR3 coding sequence is TGTGCCAGCAGTGATTACCGGGGTATTGGGTCCTACAATGAGCAGTTCTTC. The encoded protein is CASSDYRGIGSYNEQFF.

About this clone itself: One end of the junction is discordant with germline, which a read error may explain. V gene TRBV6-4 combines with J gene TRBJ1-2, with D unclear. CDR3 size: 14 residues. Germline V gene sequence: CDR1 MRHNA, CDR2 SNTAGT. The CDR3 here is CASSDTAGTPKPYF. The CDR3 bases are TGTGCCAGCAGTGATACCGCCGGTACTCCCAAGCCCTACTTC.

This clone was picked up a small number of times. J is TRBJ2-7 and V is TRBV5-4, with 7 bases aligning to TRBD1. V lost 4 bases to trimming and J lost 3 bases; unmatched junction nucleotides: 10. In germline, CDR1 is SGHNT, CDR2 YYREEE (reference sequence). The CDR3 has 15 amino acids. CDR3 region: CASSPSGQLNYEQYF. CDR3 coding DNA: TGTGCCAGCAGCCCATCGGGACAGCTAAACTACGAGCAGTACTTC.

This clone appeared a few times. The V call is TRBV7-3, the J call TRBJ2-1; D is unclear. The V end was cut by 1 base, the J end by 5 bases, with 9 bases between. Germline lookup yields CDR1 SGHTA and CDR2 FQGTGA. This CDR3 comprises 14 residues. The CDR3 DNA is TGTGCCAGCAGCTTAATGGGTGGAGACAATGAGCAGTTCTTC. Its protein product is CASSLMGGDNEQFF.

The genes are TRBV15 and TRBJ2-1; TRBD1 aligns across 7 bases. The germline V gene has CDR1 LNHNV and CDR2 YYDKDF (reference sequence). CDR3 size: 14 residues. The V segment lost 1 base and the J segment 8 bases; nucleotides outside the gene matches: 5. CDR3 protein: CATSRGSDRDEQFF. The CDR3 region has the DNA TGTGCCACCAGCAGAGGCTCCGACAGGGATGAGCAGTTCTTC. Using reference TRBV15 and TRBJ2-1 for the parts outside the CDR3, the full variable domain is DAMVIQNPRYQVTQFGKPVTLSCSQTLNHNVMYWYQQKSSQAPKLLFHYYDKDFNNEADTPDNFQSRRPNTSFCFLDIRSPGLGDTAMYLCATSRGSDRDEQFFGPGTRLTVL.